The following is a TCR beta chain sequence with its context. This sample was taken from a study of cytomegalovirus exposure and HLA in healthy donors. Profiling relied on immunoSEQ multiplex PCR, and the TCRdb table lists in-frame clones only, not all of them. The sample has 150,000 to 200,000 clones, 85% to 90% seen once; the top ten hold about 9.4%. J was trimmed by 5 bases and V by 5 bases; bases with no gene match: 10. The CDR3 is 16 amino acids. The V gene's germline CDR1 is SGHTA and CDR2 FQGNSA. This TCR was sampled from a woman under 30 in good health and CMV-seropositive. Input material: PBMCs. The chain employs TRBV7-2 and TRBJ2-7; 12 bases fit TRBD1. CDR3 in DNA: TGTGCCAGCAGCCCGGCGGGGACAGGGGGCATTCACGAGCAGTACTTC. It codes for CASSPAGTGGIHEQYF.